This T cell receptor beta chain was captured by sequencing in a study of blood T cell repertoires in COVID-19. Whole-study context: There were acute and convalescent COVID-19 samples, and they came from the United States, Italy and Spain. T cells, B-cell-depleted T cells, or PBMCs provided the cDNA or gDNA that served as material.

Germline V gene data show CDR1 as MRHNA and CDR2 as SNTAGT. The CDR3 consists of 15 residues. The junction had 0 bases not matched to a gene; V was cut back by 0 bases and J by 6 bases. Original handling: Reference gene primers were amplified, and this amplification served to estimate nucleated cell counts. The data were produced by immunoSEQ multiplex PCR, yet TCRdb's version contains in-frame clones alone and is incomplete. Clone size and V and J calls were adopted from that table, with D and trimming inferred from the DNA. The table shows about 10,000 clones, with about 86% occurring only once. This TCR came from a human donor in a cohort sampled during active COVID-19. The chain links TRBV6-4 to TRBJ2-1; 12 positions match TRBD2. The sequenced material came from peripheral blood. The CDR3: CASSDSTSGSNEQFF. The DNA for the CDR3 is TGTGCCAGCAGTGACTCGACTAGCGGGAGCAATGAGCAGTTCTTC.